This T cell receptor beta chain was retrieved from a study of T cells in Graves' hyperthyroidism and ophthalmopathy. The investigators amplified TCR beta CDR3 regions from RNA transcripts. HTBI primers were used for first-round RT-PCR of the TCR CDR3. A single record per CDR3 protein comes from TCRdb applying MiXCR to the multiplex PCR reads. Of roughly 710,000 distinct CDR3 sequences in the sample, around a third were seen once. This clonotype was found a few times. Germline CDR1 is DFQATT and CDR2 is SNEGSKA (reference sequence). V shed 7 bases and J shed 1 base, with 19 bases lying between them. This CDR3 has 15 residues.

The gene calls are TRBV20-1 and TRBJ1-1; D gene unclear. The clonotype comes from a woman aged 40-49 years with Graves' hyperthyroidism. Specimen: blood. The CDR3 DNA follows: TGCAGTGTCAATCACCCCGGACGGCAGAACACTGAAGCTTTCTTT. Its translation is CSVNHPGRQNTEAFF.